This note documents a single T cell receptor (beta chain) sequence. The junction differs from germline at one of its ends, possibly a read error. This record belongs to a study of CD8+CD57+ T cells in acquired aplastic anemia. Profiling that covered TCR beta VDJ and CDR3 relied on genomic DNA as its template. TCRdb fed the reads into MiXCR, producing one record per CDR3 protein. The profile shows hundreds of thousands of distinct CDR3 sequences, over 40% of them singletons. All sequencing subjects had displayed CD8+CD57+ cell expansion on flow cytometry. There were no patients without severe acquired aplastic anemia. The germline V gene has CDR1 MGHDK and CDR2 SYGVNS. This CDR3 region has 14 residues.

This sequence joins TRBV25-1 and TRBJ1-4; D gene ambiguous. The sequence came from a human donor with aplastic anemia. Sequencing was done on a sample of sorted CD4+, CD8+, or CD8+CD57+ T cells (not recorded which) from PBMCs. CDR3: CASSVLSGNEKLLF. The CDR3 nucleotides read TGTGCCAGCAGTGTATTATCCGGTAACGAAAAACTGTTATTT.